A single sample is the source of the 27 T cell receptor beta chains below, sequenced in a study of T-cell reconstitution after alpha-beta-depleted transplantation in children. Unique molecular identifiers were incorporated when the TCRbeta library was constructed. TCRdb recomputed calls from the PCR reads with MiXCR, one row per CDR3 protein. The sample includes approximately 980,000 distinct CDR3 sequences, around 30% of them seen just once. This specimen was PBMCs, mostly from graft donor cells, taken 360 days after TCRalphabeta/CD19-depleted stem cell transplant. The receptors shown here come from a boy in the first two years of life who had a stem cell transplant for SCID, so the T cells may come from the graft donor.

CDR3 loop: CASRGAVSGQPQHF. The CDR3 DNA sequence: TGTGCCAGCAGAGGGGCAGTGTCTGGTCAGCCCCAGCATTTT. The chain couples TRBV28 to TRBJ1-5; tentatively, D is TRBD1 (5 bases). V was cut by 6 bases and J by 6 bases, with 15 bases left in between. Germline CDR1 reads MDHEN; CDR2 reads SYDVKM. The CDR3 is made up of 14 amino acids.

This clonotype was recorded a few times. The chain combines TRBV28 with TRBJ2-5; D perhaps matches TRBD2 (5 bases). Germline-derived CDR1 and CDR2 are MDHEN and SYDVKM. The CDR3 has 14 amino acids. Trimming removed 3 bases from V and 2 bases from J, with 10 bases in between. The CDR3 loop is CASSFGDTQETQYF. CDR3 nucleotides: TGTGCCAGCAGTTTCGGGGATACACAAGAGACCCAGTACTTC.

V is TRBV5-5 and J is TRBJ2-7, with D possibly TRBD2 on 5 matching bases. The ends were cut back, 2 bases at V and 3 bases at J, with 18 bases in the middle. The CDR3 is 16 amino acids. Germline V gene data show CDR1 as SGHKS and CDR2 as YYEKEE (reference sequence). CDR3 protein: CASSFPDGVGDYEQYF. In DNA, the CDR3 is TGTGCCAGCAGCTTCCCGGACGGGGTCGGGGACTACGAGCAGTACTTC.

The rearrangement joins TRBV6-6 to TRBJ2-5; D assignment may be TRBD1 or TRBD2 (6 bases each). With 0 bases removed from V and 12 bases from J, the gap between germline ends came to 11 bases. The germline CDR1 and CDR2 sequences are MNHNY and SVGAGI (reference sequence). The CDR3 is 12 residues long. The CDR3 here is CASSYSGGPEYF. CDR3 nucleotides: TGTGCCAGCAGTTACTCGGGGGGCCCTGAGTACTTC.

In nucleotides, the CDR3 is TGTGCCAGCAGCCGCCTAGGGGTAACTGAAGCTTTCTTT. It yields the protein CASSRLGVTEAFF. The chain employs TRBV3-1 and TRBJ1-1, with D possibly matching TRBD1 (5 bases). CDR1 LGHDT and CDR2 YNNKEL come from the germline V gene (reference sequence). The germline V and J ends were trimmed by 4 bases and 5 bases, with 11 bases remaining between them. This CDR3 has 13 residues.

V gene TRBV10-3 combines with J gene TRBJ2-7, with D possibly being TRBD1 (5 bases). Per germline, CDR1 ENHRY and CDR2 SYGVKD. The V end lost 4 bases, the J end lost 5 bases, and 12 bases lay between the germline ends. CDR3 length: 13 amino acids. CDR3 amino acids: CAISGTMTHEQYF. The DNA for the CDR3 is TGTGCCATCAGTGGGACAATGACCCACGAGCAGTACTTC.

This clonotype occurred a few times. The CDR3 loop is CASSVETGVKSGELFF. In DNA, the CDR3 is TGTGCCAGCAGCGTAGAAACAGGGGTTAAATCCGGGGAGCTGTTTTTT. The genes are TRBV9 and TRBJ2-2; 7 bases fit TRBD1. Germline V CDR1 and CDR2: SGDLS, YYNGEE. There are 16 residues in the CDR3. V lost 0 bases and J lost 6; bases outside the gene matches: 8.

This clonotype was found a few times. The rearrangement joins TRBV28 to TRBJ2-7; maybe TRBD1 (6 bases). The ends were cut back, 6 bases at V and 3 bases at J, with 15 bases in the middle. Germline CDR1 reads MDHEN; CDR2 reads SYDVKM. The CDR3 runs to 14 residues. This CDR3 reads CASRVAGEYYEQYF. The CDR3 nucleotides are TGTGCCAGCAGGGTGGCAGGGGAGTACTACGAGCAGTACTTC.

CDR3 in DNA: TGTGCCAGCAGCCGCCCCGGGACTCCCTACAATGAGCAGTTCTTC. Translating it yields CASSRPGTPYNEQFF. The V call is TRBV7-3, the J call TRBJ2-1, with D perhaps matching TRBD2 (6 bases). CDR1 is SGHTA, CDR2 FQGTGA, per germline. V was trimmed by 5 bases and J by 2 bases, leaving 13 bases between them. This CDR3 is built from 15 residues.

V usage is TRBV6-2 or TRBV6-3 and J usage is TRBJ2-6, with D unresolved. CDR1 MNHEY and CDR2 SVGEGT come from the germline V gene. This CDR3 has 16 residues. Deletions cut 5 bases from V and 1 base from J, with 12 bases between. DNA for the CDR3: TGTGCCAGCAGTCAGTTCACAGTATCTGGGGCCAACGTCCTGACTTTC. Residues: CASSQFTVSGANVLTF.

This clonotype appeared a few times. The rearrangement uses TRBV6-5 and TRBJ2-2, with D perhaps assigned TRBD1 or TRBD2 (5 bases each). The V gene lost 0 bases and the J gene lost 7 bases, with 18 bases spanning the gap. The CDR3 loop spans 17 amino acids. Germline assignment: CDR1 MNHEY and CDR2 SVGAGI. CDR3 DNA sequence: TGTGCCAGCAGTTACTCGTTGGGTTTGGGGGTGGTCGGGGAGCTGTTTTTT. This gives the protein CASSYSLGLGVVGELFF.

This rearrangement joins TRBV2 to TRBJ2-2; weak D call: TRBD1 (6 bases). The germline V gene has CDR1 SNHLY and CDR2 FYNNEI. Trimming took off 11 bases at V and 3 bases at J, with 19 bases between the two ends. This CDR3 spans 15 amino acids. The CDR3 loop reads CAGHQSGTYTGELFF. The CDR3 bases are TGTGCCGGGCACCAATCCGGGACATACACCGGGGAGCTGTTTTTT.

The chain recombines TRBV27 with TRBJ1-1, with D unclear. Germline V CDR1 and CDR2: MNHEY, SMNVEV (reference sequence). With 4 bases removed from V and 3 bases from J, the gap between germline ends came to 12 bases. The length of the CDR3 is 14 residues. The CDR3 DNA follows: TGTGCCAGCAGTTGGTTTGGTGAGGACACTGAAGCTTTCTTT. This sequence encodes CASSWFGEDTEAFF.

The V gene is TRBV20-1, the J gene TRBJ1-1; D unresolved. The CDR3 runs to 12 residues. Trimming removed 6 bases from V and 4 bases from J, with 12 bases in between. CDR1 DFQATT and CDR2 SNEGSKA come from the germline V gene (reference sequence). CDR3 region: CSAAGIITEAFF. Written as DNA, the CDR3 is TGCAGTGCCGCGGGGATAATCACTGAAGCTTTCTTT.

This chain links TRBV21-1 with TRBJ2-2; the listed D gene, TRBD1, was not tested against the DNA. TRBV21-1 is marked as a pseudogene. The CDR3 is 14 amino acids. The DNA for the CDR3 is TGTGCCATCCTGGACAGGGGGCGTACCGGGGAGCTGTTTTTT. This encodes CAILDRGRTGELFF.

This chain uses TRBV25-1 with TRBJ2-1; D possibly uses TRBD1 or TRBD2 (5 bases each). CDR1 MGHDK and CDR2 SYGVNS come from the germline V gene. This CDR3 region has 14 residues. The V end lost 4 bases, the J end lost 8 bases, and 15 bases lay between the germline ends. Written as DNA, the CDR3 is TGTGCCAGCAGTGGCCGGGACGCCAGCGATGAGCAGTTCTTC. This sequence encodes CASSGRDASDEQFF.

This clonotype was detected a few times. The CDR3 nucleotides read TGCAGCGTTGAACACCACGGAGGTAGGAACACTGAAGCTTTCTTT. Translated, it gives CSVEHHGGRNTEAFF. The J gene is TRBJ1-1, the V gene TRBV29-1; D remains ambiguous. Trimming shortened V by 2 bases and J by 1 base, and 14 bases separated the two germline ends. Germline V CDR1 and CDR2: SQVTM, ANQGSEA. This CDR3 has 15 residues.

The rearrangement uses TRBV29-1 and TRBJ1-1, with TRBD1 identical over 7 bases. The CDR3 is 14 amino acids. Germline-derived CDR1 and CDR2 are SQVTM and ANQGSEA. The J segment lost 4 bases and the V segment lost 7 bases, leaving 12 bases of the junction unmatched. CDR3 region: CSAITLQGSTEAFF. In nucleotides, the CDR3 is TGCAGCGCAATAACATTACAGGGGTCCACTGAAGCTTTCTTT.

Points on this clonotype: The junction does not match germline at one end; this may be a read error. The chain has TRBV4-3 and TRBJ2-5; 7 bases line up with TRBD2. The CDR3 is 16 residues long. Germline CDR1 is LGHNA and CDR2 is YSLEER. The CDR3 DNA follows: TGCGACAGCAGCCAAGACCTCCGGGGGGACCGAGAGACCCAGTACTTC. Translated: CDSSQDLRGDRETQYF.

This clonotype was observed a handful of times. J is TRBJ2-7 and V is TRBV5-1; TRBD1 matches at 10 bases. Germline CDR1 reads SGHRS; CDR2 reads YFSETQ. With V trimmed by 4 bases and J by 2 bases, 9 bases remained unmatched. The CDR3 length is 16 residues. The CDR3 loop is CASSPASGTGAYEQYF. The CDR3 DNA reads as TGCGCCAGCAGCCCGGCAAGCGGGACAGGGGCCTACGAGCAGTACTTC.

This clonotype was counted between two and nine times. The chain joins TRBV20-1 to TRBJ1-2, with 10 bases aligning to TRBD1. This CDR3 is built from 17 residues. V dropped 2 bases and J dropped 3; count of bases not matched to a gene: 12. The germline V gene has CDR1 DFQATT and CDR2 SNEGSKA (reference sequence). CDR3 residues: CSARQLGDRGLYYGYTF. CDR3 sequence (DNA): TGCAGTGCTAGACAGCTGGGGGACAGGGGATTGTACTATGGCTACACCTTC.

V gene TRBV12-3 or TRBV12-4 combines with J gene TRBJ2-7; 8 nucleotides align to TRBD2. The V gene end was trimmed by 7 bases and the J gene end by 4 bases; junction bases not matched to a gene: 6. CDR3 size: 13 residues. CDR3 sequence (DNA): TGTGCCAGCAAAGAAGCGGGGGTGTACGAGCAGTACTTC. Translation: CASKEAGVYEQYF.

The sample holds a few counts of this clonotype. The chain employs TRBV20-1 and TRBJ1-4; TRBD1 is a possible D gene (5 bases). Germline-derived CDR1 and CDR2 are DFQATT and SNEGSKA (reference sequence). CDR3 size: 12 residues. The DNA of the CDR3 is TGCGGAGTGGGGGAAACTAATGAAAAACTGTTTTTT. It yields the protein CGVGETNEKLFF.

The chain links TRBV7-7 to TRBJ2-5; 8 bases are shared with TRBD2. J gave up 2 bases and V 5 bases, and 13 bases lay outside the gene matches. The CDR3 sequence is 17 residues long. Germline loops: CDR1 SSHAT, CDR2 FNYEAQ (reference sequence). As DNA, the CDR3 is TGTGCCAGCAGCCACGGCCGCGCGGGGGGCCCTCAAGAGACCCAGTACTTC. Protein: CASSHGRAGGPQETQYF. Using reference TRBV7-7 and TRBJ2-5 for the parts outside the CDR3, the full variable domain is GAGVSQSPRYKVTKRGQDVTLRCDPISSHATLYWYQQALGQGPEFLTYFNYEAQPDKSGLPSDRFSAERPEGSISTLTIQRTEQRDSAMYRCASSHGRAGGPQETQYFGPGTRLLVL.

The sample holds a few counts of this clonotype. The chain uses TRBV9 and TRBJ2-7; D is perhaps TRBD2 (6 bases). V dropped 0 bases and J dropped 3 bases, with 16 bases sitting between them. CDR3 length: 16 residues. Per the germline V gene, CDR1 is SGDLS and CDR2 is YYNGEE. CDR3 sequence (DNA): TGTGCCAGCAGCGTAGGAGGGGCCGCGGGATTCTACGAGCAGTACTTC. Its protein product is CASSVGGAAGFYEQYF.

The chain joins TRBV28 to TRBJ1-1, with D unresolved. V lost 3 bases and J 1 base, leaving 6 bases between the germline ends. CDR3 length: 13 amino acids. The germline V gene has CDR1 MDHEN and CDR2 SYDVKM. The chain's CDR3 is CASSFAKNTEAFF. For the CDR3, the DNA is TGTGCCAGCAGTTTTGCGAAGAACACTGAAGCTTTCTTT.

The chain is built from TRBV5-1 and TRBJ2-7; TRBD2 might be the D (6 bases). Deletions cut 5 bases from V and 3 bases from J, with 12 bases between. Germline-derived CDR1 and CDR2 are SGHRS and YFSETQ. CDR3 length equals 13 residues. CDR3 bases: TGCGCCAGCAGTTGGGACTTCTTCTACGAGCAGTACTTC. It encodes CASSWDFFYEQYF.